The T cell receptor (beta chain) under discussion was sequenced for a study of blood T cell repertoires in COVID-19. Study as a whole: COVID-19 samples from acute and convalescent phases originated in the United States, Italy and Spain. The cDNA or gDNA used as material had been derived from T cells, B-cell-depleted T cells, or PBMCs.

Germline V gives CDR1 SGDLS, CDR2 YYNGEE. The CDR3 runs to 15 residues. Trimming left V 0 bases short and J 1 base short, with 10 bases between. The Seattle patients joined while their infection was active and were tracked longitudinally afterward. In the original analysis: Quantification of nucleated cells was approximated via reference gene primer amplification. The protocol was immunoSEQ multiplex PCR, while the TCRdb copy is restricted to in-frame clones and leaves out a portion. The DNA gave D and trimming, while V, J and clone size come from that table. Among about 300,000 clones listed, approximately 88% were seen once.

The rearrangement links TRBV9 to TRBJ1-1, with TRBD1 as a possible D gene (6 bases). The sample consisted of peripheral blood. The clonotype originates from a woman aged 25 to 39 with COVID-19, enrolled during active disease. This CDR3 reads CASSVGEGENTEAFF. The CDR3 DNA sequence: TGTGCCAGCAGCGTAGGGGAGGGGGAGAACACTGAAGCTTTCTTT.